The table lists the clone carrying this TCR beta chain with many counts. Its antigen is still unknown. Per germline, CDR1 SNHLY and CDR2 FYNNEI. V lost 2 bases, J lost 3 bases, and 5 bases lay in between. The CDR3 loop spans 14 amino acids. This record belongs to a study of T cells after yellow fever vaccination. About the study: Any fraction with a low cell number was prepared using SMART-Seq v4 Ultra Low Input. Study outcomes and limitations: Abundant bulk-derived clonotypes could contaminate FACS-sorted repertoires. When the response was secondary, it was weaker but reached its peak faster, day 5 versus 15. The booster response re-showed most primary clones: around 97% CD4, more than 70% CD8.

From the 5' RACE reads, TCRdb called clonotypes with MiXCR, one entry per CDR3 protein. This sample has about 150,000 distinct CDR3 sequences, with more than 6.5% found just once. The sequenced sample was CD4+ T cells sorted from PBMCs, obtained 10 days after the yellow fever booster vaccination. V and J are TRBV2 and TRBJ2-6; no clear D gene. The source of this sequence is a man aged 25 to 45 who received the YFV17D yellow fever vaccine. CDR3 residues: CASSEPFGANVLTF. Written as DNA, the CDR3 is TGTGCCAGCAGTGAACCCTTTGGGGCCAACGTCCTGACTTTC.